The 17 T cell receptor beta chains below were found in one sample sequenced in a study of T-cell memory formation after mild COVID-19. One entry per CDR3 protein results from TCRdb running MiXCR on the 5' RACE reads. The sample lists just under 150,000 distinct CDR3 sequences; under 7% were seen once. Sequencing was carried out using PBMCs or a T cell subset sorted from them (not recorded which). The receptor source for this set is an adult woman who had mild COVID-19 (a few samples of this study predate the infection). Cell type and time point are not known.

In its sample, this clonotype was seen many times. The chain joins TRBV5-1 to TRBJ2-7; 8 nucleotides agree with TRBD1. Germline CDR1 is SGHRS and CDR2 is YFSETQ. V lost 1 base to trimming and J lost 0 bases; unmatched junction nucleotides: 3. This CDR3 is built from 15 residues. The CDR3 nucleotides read TGCGCCAGCAGCTTGACGGGGACAGGCTCCTACGAGCAGTACTTC. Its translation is CASSLTGTGSYEQYF.

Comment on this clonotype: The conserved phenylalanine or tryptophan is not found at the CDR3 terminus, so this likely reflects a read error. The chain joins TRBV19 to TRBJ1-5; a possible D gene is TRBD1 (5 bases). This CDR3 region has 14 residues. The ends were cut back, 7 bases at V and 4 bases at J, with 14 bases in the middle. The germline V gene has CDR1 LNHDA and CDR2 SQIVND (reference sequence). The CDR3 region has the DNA TGTGCCAGTACCGGCGTGGGGGGAAATCAGCCCCAGCATATT. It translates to CASTGVGGNQPQHI.

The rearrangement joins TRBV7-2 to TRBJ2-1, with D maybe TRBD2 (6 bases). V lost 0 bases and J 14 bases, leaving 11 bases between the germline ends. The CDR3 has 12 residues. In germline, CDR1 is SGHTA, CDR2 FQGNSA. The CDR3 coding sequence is TGTGCCAGCAGCTTAGCGACCGGGAGAGAGTTCTTC. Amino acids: CASSLATGREFF.

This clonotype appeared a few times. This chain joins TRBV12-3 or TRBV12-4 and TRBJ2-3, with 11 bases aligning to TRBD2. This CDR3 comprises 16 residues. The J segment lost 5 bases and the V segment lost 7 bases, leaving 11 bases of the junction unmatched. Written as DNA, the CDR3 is TGTGCCAGCACTCAAAGAGCGCTAGCGGGGGGAGATACGCAGTATTTT. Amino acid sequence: CASTQRALAGGDTQYF.

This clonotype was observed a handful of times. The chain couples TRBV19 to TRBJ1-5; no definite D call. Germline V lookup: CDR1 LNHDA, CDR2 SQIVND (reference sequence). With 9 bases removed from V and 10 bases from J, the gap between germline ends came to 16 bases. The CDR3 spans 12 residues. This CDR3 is CASSWGEGPQHF. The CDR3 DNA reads TGTGCCAGCAGCTGGGGTGAGGGACCCCAGCATTTT.

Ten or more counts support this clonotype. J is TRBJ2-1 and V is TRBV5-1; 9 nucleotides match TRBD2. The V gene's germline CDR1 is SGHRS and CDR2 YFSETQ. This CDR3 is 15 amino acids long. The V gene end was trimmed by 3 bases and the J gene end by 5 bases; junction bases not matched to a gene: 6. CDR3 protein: CASSSIAGVNNEQFF. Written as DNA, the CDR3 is TGCGCCAGCAGCTCCATAGCGGGGGTTAACAATGAGCAGTTCTTC.

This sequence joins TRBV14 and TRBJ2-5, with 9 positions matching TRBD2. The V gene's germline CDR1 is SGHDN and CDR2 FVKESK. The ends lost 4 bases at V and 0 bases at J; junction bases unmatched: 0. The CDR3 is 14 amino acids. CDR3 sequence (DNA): TGTGCCAGCAGCCGACTAGCGGACCAAGAGACCCAGTACTTC. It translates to CASSRLADQETQYF.

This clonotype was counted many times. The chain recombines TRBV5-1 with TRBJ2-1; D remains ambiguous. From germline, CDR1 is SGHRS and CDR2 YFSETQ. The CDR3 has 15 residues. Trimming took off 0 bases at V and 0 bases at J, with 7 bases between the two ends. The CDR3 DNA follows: TGCGCCAGCAGCTTGGAGGTAGGCTCCTACAATGAGCAGTTCTTC. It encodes CASSLEVGSYNEQFF.

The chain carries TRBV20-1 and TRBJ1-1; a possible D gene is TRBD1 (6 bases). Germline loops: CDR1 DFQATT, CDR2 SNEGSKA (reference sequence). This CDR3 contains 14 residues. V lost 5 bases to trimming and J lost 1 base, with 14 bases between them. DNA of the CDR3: TGCAGTGCTTTCTATCGGGGGGCGAACACTGAAGCTTTCTTT. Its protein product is CSAFYRGANTEAFF.

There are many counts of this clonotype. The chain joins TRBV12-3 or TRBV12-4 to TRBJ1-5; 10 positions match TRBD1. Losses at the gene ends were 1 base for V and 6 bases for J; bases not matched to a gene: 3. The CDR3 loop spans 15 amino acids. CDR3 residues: CASSLGTGGGQPQHF. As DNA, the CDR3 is TGTGCCAGCAGTTTAGGGACAGGGGGAGGTCAGCCCCAGCATTTT.

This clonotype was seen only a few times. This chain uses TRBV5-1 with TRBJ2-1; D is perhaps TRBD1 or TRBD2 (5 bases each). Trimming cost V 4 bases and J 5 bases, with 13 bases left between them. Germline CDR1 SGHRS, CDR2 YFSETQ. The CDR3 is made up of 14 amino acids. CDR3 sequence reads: CASSPGPANNEQFF. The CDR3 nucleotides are TGCGCCAGCAGCCCGGGACCAGCCAACAATGAGCAGTTCTTC. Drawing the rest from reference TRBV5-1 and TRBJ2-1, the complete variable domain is KAGVTQTPRYLIKTRGQQVTLSCSPISGHRSVSWYQQTPGQGLQFLFEYFSETQRNKGNFPGRFSGRQFSNSRSEMNVSTLELGDSALYLCASSPGPANNEQFFGPGTRLTVL.

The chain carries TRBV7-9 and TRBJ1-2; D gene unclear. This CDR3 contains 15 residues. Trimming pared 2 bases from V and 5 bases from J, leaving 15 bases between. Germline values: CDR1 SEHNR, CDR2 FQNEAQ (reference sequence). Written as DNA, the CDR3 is TGTGCCAGCAGCTTAACGACATCGGGCGGGTATGGCTACACCTTC. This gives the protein CASSLTTSGGYGYTF.

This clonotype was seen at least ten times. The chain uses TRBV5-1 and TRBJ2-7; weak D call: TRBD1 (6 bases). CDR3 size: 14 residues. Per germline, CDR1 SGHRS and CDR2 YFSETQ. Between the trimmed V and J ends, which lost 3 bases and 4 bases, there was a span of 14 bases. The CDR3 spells CASSSQGHSYEQYF. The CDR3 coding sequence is TGCGCCAGCAGCTCACAGGGACATTCTTACGAGCAGTACTTC.

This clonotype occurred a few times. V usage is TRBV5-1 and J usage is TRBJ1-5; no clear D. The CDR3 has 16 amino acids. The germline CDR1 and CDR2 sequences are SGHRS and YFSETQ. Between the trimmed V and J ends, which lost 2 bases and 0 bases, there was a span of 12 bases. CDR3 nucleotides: TGCGCCAGCAGCTTAAGTAACAAGAATAGCAATCAGCCCCAGCATTTT. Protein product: CASSLSNKNSNQPQHF.

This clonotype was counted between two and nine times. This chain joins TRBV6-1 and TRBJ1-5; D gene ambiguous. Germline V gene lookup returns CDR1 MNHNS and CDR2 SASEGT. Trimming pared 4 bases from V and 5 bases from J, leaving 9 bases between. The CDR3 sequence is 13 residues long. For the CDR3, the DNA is TGTGCCAGCAGTGGGACTGGAGATCAGCCCCAGCATTTT. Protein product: CASSGTGDQPQHF.

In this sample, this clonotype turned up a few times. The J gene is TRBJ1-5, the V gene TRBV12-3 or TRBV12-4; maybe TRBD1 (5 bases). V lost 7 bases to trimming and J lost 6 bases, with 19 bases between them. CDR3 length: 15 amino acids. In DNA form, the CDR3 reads TGTGCCAGCACTCGCGGGGGACTTGGAGGTCAGCCCCAGCATTTT. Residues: CASTRGGLGGQPQHF.

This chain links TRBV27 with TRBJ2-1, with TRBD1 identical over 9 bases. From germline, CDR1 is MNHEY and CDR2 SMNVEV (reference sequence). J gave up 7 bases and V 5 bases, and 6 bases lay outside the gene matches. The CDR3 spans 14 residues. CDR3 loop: CASSPGQGGNEQFF. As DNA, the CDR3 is TGTGCCAGCAGTCCGGGACAGGGCGGTAATGAGCAGTTCTTC.